This T cell receptor beta chain was retrieved from a study of T cells after yellow fever vaccination. Trimming shortened V by 5 bases and J by 2 bases, and 19 bases separated the two germline ends. CDR3 length: 17 amino acids. A process of 5'RACE template switching, which added a universal primer site and UMIs, was used to make TCR cDNA. TCRdb used MiXCR to reprocess the 5' RACE reads, holding one entry per CDR3 protein. Of 96,000 or so distinct CDR3 sequences in the sample, about 8.2% were seen once. Study-level results: Abundant clonotypes (contaminants from the bulk population) could be present in FACS-sorted repertoires.

There are a few counts of this clonotype. This sample comprised CD8+ T cells not binding an NS4B(214-222) dextramer, sorted from PBMCs, obtained approximately 15 days after the first yellow fever vaccination. This receptor was obtained from a man aged 18 to 29 who received the YFV17D yellow fever vaccine. V gene TRBV12-3 or TRBV12-4 combines with J gene TRBJ1-3; D is perhaps TRBD1 (5 bases). In nucleotides, the CDR3 is TGTGCCAGCAGTCCCACCCCTATGGGGGGTACTGGAAACACCATATATTTT. It yields the protein CASSPTPMGGTGNTIYF.